Listed below are T cell receptor beta chains from one sample, sequenced in a study of shared clonotypes between healthy human individuals. TCRdb's copy holds only in-frame clones and misses some; the assay was immunoSEQ multiplex PCR. The sample has over 2 million clones, 95% seen once. Sequencing was carried out using naive CD4+ T cells sorted from blood. These receptors came from a man in his late teens or twenties in good health. Both conserved end residues are part of each CDR3. A D gene is named only where the DNA matches it firmly. The listing skips clone size in some rows; elsewhere it reads once, few, many or a size class.

cdr3_nt	cdr3_aa	d_call	clone_size	v_call	j_call
TGTGCCAGCAGCTACGTGGCCCGGGGGGAGCAGTTCTTC	CASSYVARGEQFF	-	-	TRBV5-8	TRBJ2-1
TGTGCCAGCAGCTTATTACAGGCTAGCTCCTATAATTCACCCCTCCACTTT	CASSLLQASSYNSPLHF	-	once	TRBV7-2	TRBJ1-6
TGCAGCGTTGAAGAGGGGAATGAGCAGTTCTTC	CSVEEGNEQFF	-	-	TRBV29-1	TRBJ2-1
TGTGCCAGTAGTACCCCAGAGACCCAGTACTTC	CASSTPETQYF	-	-	TRBV19	TRBJ2-5
TGTGCCAGCAGTTTCATAGCGGGGGCCTACAATGAGCAGTTCTTC	CASSFIAGAYNEQFF	TRBD2	-	TRBV2	TRBJ2-1
TGCAGCGTTGAAGATCGACTTCAAAAGGGTAATGAAAAACTGTTTTTT	CSVEDRLQKGNEKLFF	-	-	TRBV29-1	TRBJ1-4
TGTGCCAGCAGTGGGGGGACGGGGCCACAGAGCTCCTATAATTCACCCCTCCACTTT	CASSGGTGPQSSYNSPLHF	-	-	TRBV6-1	TRBJ1-6
TGTGCCTGGAGTGCTCACCCTGGAAACACCATATATTTT	CAWSAHPGNTIYF	-	-	TRBV30	TRBJ1-3
TGCGCCAGCAGTATTGGGTCCGGGAACACTGAAGCTTTCTTT	CASSIGSGNTEAFF	-	-	TRBV5-1	TRBJ1-1
TGTGCCAGCAGCTTGGGGACACTATCCAATTCACCCCTCCACTTT	CASSLGTLSNSPLHF	-	-	TRBV5-4	TRBJ1-6
TGTGCCAGCAGTTACTCTCGGTCCCCTAGCTCCGAGCAGTACTTC	CASSYSRSPSSEQYF	-	-	TRBV6-5	TRBJ2-7
TGTGCCGGCGCTCGACAGGGGGACTATGGCTACACCTTC	CAGARQGDYGYTF	TRBD1	-	TRBV5-4	TRBJ1-2
TGTGCCAGCAGTTCCCTAGGTGCCGGGTACACAGATACGCAGTATTTT	CASSSLGAGYTDTQYF	-	-	TRBV27	TRBJ2-3
TGTGCCAGCAGCCGAGAGGGGGACTCTGGAAACACCATATATTTT	CASSREGDSGNTIYF	-	-	TRBV4-2	TRBJ1-3
TGTGCCAGCAGGAGATCCACAGGGGGCGACGAGCAGTACTTC	CASRRSTGGDEQYF	TRBD1	-	TRBV5-4	TRBJ2-7
TGTGCCAGCAGGACAGTCGGTGACGAGCAGTACTTC	CASRTVGDEQYF	-	-	TRBV6-5	TRBJ2-7
TGTGCCAGCAGCCCACAGGGGCCCTACGAGCAGTACTTC	CASSPQGPYEQYF	TRBD1	-	TRBV5-4	TRBJ2-7
TGTGCCAGCAGCTTGGAGGGCGGGAGAGCCGCTGGGGCCAACGTCCTGACTTTC	CASSLEGGRAAGANVLTF	TRBD2	-	TRBV5-4	TRBJ2-6
TGTGCCAGCAGTTACTCGAGACAGGCGAGCTCCTACGAGCAGTACTTC	CASSYSRQASSYEQYF	-	-	TRBV6-5	TRBJ2-7
TGTGCCAGCAGTGCACCGCCCCCAGGCGGCGCTGGGCAGCCCCAGCATTTT	CASSAPPPGGAGQPQHF	-	-	TRBV27	TRBJ1-5
TGTGCAAGTCGCTTAGTTTCCTCCTACAATGAGCAGTTCTTC	CASRLVSSYNEQFF	-	once	TRBV12-2	TRBJ2-1
TGTGCCAGCAGCGTAGCCGGTTCTGGCTACACCTTC	CASSVAGSGYTF	-	-	TRBV9	TRBJ1-2
TGTGCCAGCAGCTTAGAATGGGGTGCGGGGGGCGTCCGGTACGAGCAGTACTTC	CASSLEWGAGGVRYEQYF	TRBD2	-	TRBV7-2	TRBJ2-7
TGTGCCAGCAGCCTCGACAGGGCGAATGAAAAACTGTTTTTT	CASSLDRANEKLFF	TRBD1	-	TRBV5-5	TRBJ1-4
TGTGCCAGCAGCCCGGGAGACCCAACTAATGAAAAACTGTTTTTT	CASSPGDPTNEKLFF	-	-	TRBV7-9	TRBJ1-4
TGTGCCAGCTCGCAACAGGGGGTGAACACTGAAGCTTTCTTT	CASSQQGVNTEAFF	TRBD1	-	TRBV18	TRBJ1-1
TGTGCCAGCAGCATATCTGGACAGGCTTACAATGAGCAGTTCTTC	CASSISGQAYNEQFF	TRBD1	-	TRBV7-8	TRBJ2-1
TGTGCCATCAGCGGGGACAGGGCGGGCAATGAGCAGTTCTTC	CAISGDRAGNEQFF	TRBD1	-	TRBV10-3	TRBJ2-1
TGTGCCAGCAGTTACGGACAGGGGAATTCACCCCTCCACTTT	CASSYGQGNSPLHF	TRBD1	-	TRBV6-6	TRBJ1-6
TGTGCCTGGTCCACAGGGGGGAACAATGAGCAGTTCTTC	CAWSTGGNNEQFF	TRBD1	-	TRBV30	TRBJ2-1
TGTGCCAGCAGTGAATGGGCAGGGAGCTCCTACGAGCAGTACTTC	CASSEWAGSSYEQYF	-	-	TRBV6-1	TRBJ2-7
TGTGCCAGCAGCCCTACCCTGAGCGGGATTTCCGGGGAGCTGTTTTTT	CASSPTLSGISGELFF	TRBD2	-	TRBV6-6	TRBJ2-2
TGTGCCAGCAGTTTAGAGGGTACCGGGGAGCTGTTTTTT	CASSLEGTGELFF	-	-	TRBV27	TRBJ2-2
TGTGCCAGCAGCGCCGGGACAGGGGGCTCTGGGGCCAACGTCCTGACTTTC	CASSAGTGGSGANVLTF	TRBD1	few	TRBV9	TRBJ2-6
TGTGCCAGCAGGAGAGGAGTCCTATACGAGCAGTACTTC	CASRRGVLYEQYF	-	-	TRBV2	TRBJ2-7
TGCGCCAGCAGCCCGGAAGGGGACAAAATAGGGAAACTGTTTTTT	CASSPEGDKIGKLFF	-	-	TRBV5-1	TRBJ1-4
TGTGCCAGCAGGCCCCAGGGGAACACTGAAGCTTTCTTT	CASRPQGNTEAFF	-	-	TRBV6-5	TRBJ1-1
TGTGCCAGCAGCACAGCCCTAGCGCTCCAGACCGGGGAGCTGTTTTTT	CASSTALALQTGELFF	-	-	TRBV7-2	TRBJ2-2
TGCGCCAGCAGCCAAGTCCCCGGTTCCAGAACTGAAGCTTTCTTT	CASSQVPGSRTEAFF	-	-	TRBV4-1	TRBJ1-1
TGTGCCAGCAGTTACGAGTCTAGCGGGGGTTACGAGCAGTACTTC	CASSYESSGGYEQYF	TRBD2	few	TRBV6-5	TRBJ2-7
TGTGCCAGCAGTCTGGTTTACAATGAGCAGTTCTTC	CASSLVYNEQFF	-	-	TRBV2	TRBJ2-1
TGTGCCAGCAGCGTAGGAGATAGCGGGAGGGCCATCTACGAGCAGTACTTC	CASSVGDSGRAIYEQYF	TRBD2	-	TRBV9	TRBJ2-7
TGTGCCAGCACCAAGCTTGGGGTAGCGGAAGAGACCCAGTACTTC	CASTKLGVAEETQYF	-	-	TRBV28	TRBJ2-5
TGTGCCAGCAGTTCCCATACAGGGGCCCTCTCCTACGAGCAGTACTTC	CASSSHTGALSYEQYF	TRBD1	-	TRBV28	TRBJ2-7
TGTGCCAGCAGCGAACAGGGATTAACGCAAGAGACCCAGTACTTC	CASSEQGLTQETQYF	-	-	TRBV6-1	TRBJ2-5
TGTGCCAGCAGCTTCACAGGGGGAGGGGTAGAGACCCAGTACTTC	CASSFTGGGVETQYF	-	-	TRBV7-2	TRBJ2-5
TGCGCCAGCAGCCCAGGGACGGAGAATTCACCCCTCCACTTT	CASSPGTENSPLHF	-	-	TRBV5-1	TRBJ1-6
TGTGCCAGCGGGGCGGGTTGGGCTAAGAATGAGCAGTTCTTC	CASGAGWAKNEQFF	-	-	TRBV7-2	TRBJ2-1
TGTGCCAGCAGTTACCGGGACAGGGGGCCTATAACCTTC	CASSYRDRGPITF	TRBD1	-	TRBV6-5	TRBJ1-2
TGTGCCAGCAGCGTACAACAGGGCAGCACAGATACGCAGTATTTT	CASSVQQGSTDTQYF	-	-	TRBV5-6	TRBJ2-3
TGTGCCAGCAGCCCCGGGACAGGAAGGATCGGAAAACTGTTTTTT	CASSPGTGRIGKLFF	TRBD1	-	TRBV7-2	TRBJ1-4
TGTGCCAGCAGCTTAGGGACAGGGACCTCCTACGAGCAGTACTTC	CASSLGTGTSYEQYF	TRBD1	-	TRBV7-2	TRBJ2-7
TGTGCCAGCAGCGTGGGACAGACTTACCAAGAGACCCAGTACTTC	CASSVGQTYQETQYF	TRBD1	-	TRBV9	TRBJ2-5
TGTGCCAGCAGCTTGCTCTCTAGCGGGAACAGGAACGAGCAGTACTTC	CASSLLSSGNRNEQYF	TRBD2	-	TRBV7-9	TRBJ2-7
TGCAGCGTTGATAGGGGAACGGGCTACACCTTC	CSVDRGTGYTF	-	-	TRBV29-1	TRBJ1-2
TGTGCCAGCAGGATGAATGGGGAGCTGTTTTTT	CASRMNGELFF	-	-	TRBV13	TRBJ2-2
TGTGCCAGCAGCTTTTCGGGAACTGAAGCTTTCTTT	CASSFSGTEAFF	-	-	TRBV7-2	TRBJ1-1